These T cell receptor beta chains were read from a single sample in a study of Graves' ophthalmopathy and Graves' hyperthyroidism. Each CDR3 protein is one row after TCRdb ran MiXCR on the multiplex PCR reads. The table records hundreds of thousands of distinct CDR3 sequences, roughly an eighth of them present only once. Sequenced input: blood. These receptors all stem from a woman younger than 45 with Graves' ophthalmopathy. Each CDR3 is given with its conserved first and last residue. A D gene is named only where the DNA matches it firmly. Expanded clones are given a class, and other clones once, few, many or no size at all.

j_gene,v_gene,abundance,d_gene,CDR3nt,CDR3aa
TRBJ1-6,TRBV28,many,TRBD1,TGTGCCAGCAGTCCGGTATTATGGGACAGGACGAAGAGCTCCTATAATTCACCCCTCCACTTT,CASSPVLWDRTKSSYNSPLHF
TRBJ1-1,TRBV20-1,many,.,TGCAGTGCTCTGGAGCCTAAGGGGGCTGAAGCTTTCTTT,CSALEPKGAEAFF
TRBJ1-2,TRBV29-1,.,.,TGCAGCGTGGAACGTGGGGGCGGTGGCTACACCTTC,CSVERGGGGYTF
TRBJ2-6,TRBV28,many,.,TGTGCCAGCAGTTTACCTAGACGGCTCTCCCGGGCCAACGTCCTGACTTTC,CASSLPRRLSRANVLTF
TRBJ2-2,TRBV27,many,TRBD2,TGTGCCAGCAGGCGGGGGGCGGTCACCGGGGAGCTGTTTTTT,CASRRGAVTGELFF
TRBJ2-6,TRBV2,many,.,TGTGCCAGCACTGTCCAGGGAGTTTTCTCTGGGGCCAACGTCCTGACTTTC,CASTVQGVFSGANVLTF
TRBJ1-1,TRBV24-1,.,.,TGTGCCACCAGCCTAACGGGACAAGACACTGAAGCTTTCTTT,CATSLTGQDTEAFF
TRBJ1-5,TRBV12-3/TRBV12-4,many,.,TGTGCCAGCAGTTTAAGGGGGTCGGGCAATCAGCCCCAGCATTTT,CASSLRGSGNQPQHF
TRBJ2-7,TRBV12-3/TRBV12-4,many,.,TGTGCCAGCAGTTTCGGGTCGGAACTACCCTACGAGCAGTACTTC,CASSFGSELPYEQYF
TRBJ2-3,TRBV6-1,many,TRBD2,TGTGCCAGCAGTGAAAAAGGCGGACGGGGGGGTACGCAGTATTTT,CASSEKGGRGGTQYF
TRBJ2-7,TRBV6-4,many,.,TGTGCCAGCAGTCCACAGGTTAGGACCTACGAGCAGTACTTC,CASSPQVRTYEQYF
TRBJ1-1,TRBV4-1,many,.,TGCGCCAGCAGCATCCGGGGGGCCACTGAAGCTTTCTTT,CASSIRGATEAFF
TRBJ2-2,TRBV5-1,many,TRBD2,TGCGCCAGCAGCTTGAACGGGGGGGCTTCGAACACCGGGGAGCTGTTTTTT,CASSLNGGASNTGELFF
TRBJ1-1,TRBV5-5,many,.,TGTGCTAGCATGGAAAGGGCCACTGAAGCTTTCTTT,CASMERATEAFF
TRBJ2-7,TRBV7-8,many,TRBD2,TGTGCCAGCAGCTTAGGGGGGCTAGCGGGCAGCTCCTACGAGCAGTACTTC,CASSLGGLAGSSYEQYF
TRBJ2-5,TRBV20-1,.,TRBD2,TGCAGTGCTGGTAAAGGGACTAGCGGGATAAGAGGAGTGGAGACCCAGTACTTC,CSAGKGTSGIRGVETQYF
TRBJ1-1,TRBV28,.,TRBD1,TGTGCCAGCAGTATGGCGGGACAGGGGAACACTGAAGCTTTCTTT,CASSMAGQGNTEAFF
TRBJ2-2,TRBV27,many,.,TGTGCCAGCAGTTTAGTCAAGGCCGGGGAGCTGTTTTTT,CASSLVKAGELFF
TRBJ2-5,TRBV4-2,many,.,TGTGCCAGCAGCCAAGAACCCGGCCCGGTAGAGACCCAGTACTTC,CASSQEPGPVETQYF
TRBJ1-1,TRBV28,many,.,TGTGCCAGCCCCCGGGGGGACGGCCGCCACGCGAACACTGAAGCTTTCTTT,CASPRGDGRHANTEAFF
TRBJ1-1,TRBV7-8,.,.,TGTGCCAGCAGCTTAGCATCGGTCGGACAGCGGAACACTGAAGCTTTCTTT,CASSLASVGQRNTEAFF
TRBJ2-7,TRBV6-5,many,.,TGTGCCAGCAGAACGGCAGGCAGGGACGAGCAGTACTTC,CASRTAGRDEQYF
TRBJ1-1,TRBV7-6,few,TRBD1,TGTGCCAGCAGCTTAGGGACGACAGGGGCGGGCACTGAAGCTTTCTTT,CASSLGTTGAGTEAFF
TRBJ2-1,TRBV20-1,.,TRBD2,TGCAGTGCCCCACTAGCGGGGTCCTCCTACAATGAGCAGTTCTTC,CSAPLAGSSYNEQFF
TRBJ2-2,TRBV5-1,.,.,TGCGCCAGCAGCTTGGAAGGGGGGCCGAACACCGGGGAGCTGTTTTTT,CASSLEGGPNTGELFF
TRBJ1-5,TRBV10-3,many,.,TGTGCCATCCCGATGGGATCCCAACCTTATAGCAATCAGCCCCAGCATTTT,CAIPMGSQPYSNQPQHF
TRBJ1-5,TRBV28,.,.,TGTGCCAGCAGGCCTTACTCCCTAACAGGGAGGGGGAATCAGCCCCAGCATTTT,CASRPYSLTGRGNQPQHF
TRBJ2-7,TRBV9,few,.,TGTGCCAGCAACCAAGCCCTTGGGGACGAGCAGTACTTC,CASNQALGDEQYF